This T cell receptor beta chain was recorded in a study of shared clonotypes between healthy human individuals. A remark on this clone: Its antigen is currently unknown.

Study processing details: ImmunoSEQ gave junction-only sequences without quality scores, so filtering differed. Clones were sequenced by immunoSEQ multiplex PCR, and TCRdb holds only the in-frame ones, with some missing. V, J and clone size are those of that table, while D and trimming were read from the DNA. The data hold about 2.4 million clones, with 90% to 95% observed a single time. Study conclusions and caveats: Across a handful of donors, naive CD4 shared approximately 4.5%, naive CD8 over 3%, memory CD4 more than 2%, memory CD8 0.4%.

The length of the CDR3 is 15 residues. The trim removed 4 bases at V and 3 bases at J, leaving 7 bases unmatched. CDR1 is SGHRS and CDR2 is YFSETQ in the germline V gene. V is TRBV5-1 and J is TRBJ2-1; 7 positions agree with TRBD1. The source is a man aged 18 to 30 in good health. The sample comprised naive CD4+ T cells sorted from blood. This sample's subset: CD45RA+ positively selected. The CDR3 here is CASSEGQPNYNEQFF. CDR3 sequence (DNA): TGCGCCAGCAGCGAGGGACAGCCGAACTACAATGAGCAGTTCTTC.